The rows below give T cell receptor beta chains drawn from one sample of a study of T-cell memory formation after mild COVID-19. MiXCR, applied by TCRdb to the 5' RACE reads, yields one record per CDR3 protein. The sample lists about 320,000 distinct CDR3 sequences; 13% to 15% were seen once. Sequencing was carried out using PBMCs or a T cell subset sorted from them (not recorded which). Every receptor here comes from a man between 18 and 29 years old who had mild COVID-19 (a few samples of this study predate the infection). Cell type and time point are not known. The CDR3 runs from the conserved cysteine through the conserved F or W. A D gene is named only where the DNA matches it firmly. Clone size is given for some rows only: seen once, a few or many times, or a class if the clone is expanded.

abundance: -; len: 15; v_gene: TRBV7-9; d_gene: TRBD2; j_gene: TRBJ2-5; CDR3nt: TGTGCCAGCAGCTTAGTCCTAGCGGGGCAAGAGACCCAGTACTTC; CDR3aa: CASSLVLAGQETQYF
abundance: few; len: 15; v_gene: TRBV7-9; d_gene: -; j_gene: TRBJ1-2; CDR3nt: TGTGCCAGCAGCCCCCCTGGGAAAACCAACTATGGCTACACCTTC; CDR3aa: CASSPPGKTNYGYTF
abundance: -; len: 16; v_gene: TRBV24-1; d_gene: TRBD2; j_gene: TRBJ2-1; CDR3nt: TGTGCCACCAGTGGTATAGCGGGGGGCTCCTACAATGAGCAGTTCTTC; CDR3aa: CATSGIAGGSYNEQFF
abundance: -; len: 13; v_gene: TRBV7-9; d_gene: -; j_gene: TRBJ1-5; CDR3nt: TGTGCCAGCAGCTCTCTCCCGGGGCAGCCCCAGCATTTT; CDR3aa: CASSSLPGQPQHF
abundance: few; len: 16; v_gene: TRBV7-2; d_gene: -; j_gene: TRBJ2-1; CDR3nt: TGTGCCAGCAGCTTAGAGACCGGACTAGGGGGAAATGAGCAGTTCTTC; CDR3aa: CASSLETGLGGNEQFF
abundance: many; len: 14; v_gene: TRBV4-2; d_gene: -; j_gene: TRBJ2-4; CDR3nt: TGTGCCAGCAGCCTCGGGACGACCAAAAACATTCAGTACTTC; CDR3aa: CASSLGTTKNIQYF
abundance: -; len: 12; v_gene: TRBV6-5; d_gene: -; j_gene: TRBJ2-5; CDR3nt: TGTGCCAGCCGAACATCAAGAGAGACCCAGTACTTC; CDR3aa: CASRTSRETQYF
abundance: few; len: 15; v_gene: TRBV24-1; d_gene: TRBD2; j_gene: TRBJ2-1; CDR3nt: TGTGCCACCAGTGGGCCGGGACTAGCGGGGGGGAGGCAGTTCTTC; CDR3aa: CATSGPGLAGGRQFF
abundance: few; len: 14; v_gene: TRBV7-2; d_gene: -; j_gene: TRBJ2-3; CDR3nt: TGTGCCAGCAGCTTCCTATCCTCAACAGATACGCAGTATTTT; CDR3aa: CASSFLSSTDTQYF
abundance: -; len: 15; v_gene: TRBV6-5; d_gene: TRBD1; j_gene: TRBJ2-5; CDR3nt: TGTGCCAGCAGGCCCGGGACAGGGGGCGGAGAGACCAAGTACTTC; CDR3aa: CASRPGTGGGETKYF
abundance: few; len: 15; v_gene: TRBV27; d_gene: -; j_gene: TRBJ2-3; CDR3nt: TGTGCCAGCAGTCCATCGAGCCTCCAGGTCGCTACGCAGTATTTT; CDR3aa: CASSPSSLQVATQYF
abundance: few; len: 10; v_gene: TRBV29-1; d_gene: -; j_gene: TRBJ2-3; CDR3nt: TGCAGCGTTGTTTCAGATACGCAGTATTTT; CDR3aa: CSVVSDTQYF
abundance: few; len: 13; v_gene: TRBV7-9; d_gene: -; j_gene: TRBJ1-2; CDR3nt: TGTGCCAGCAGCTCGACAGCCAACTATGGCTACACCTTC; CDR3aa: CASSSTANYGYTF
abundance: few; len: 14; v_gene: TRBV27; d_gene: -; j_gene: TRBJ1-4; CDR3nt: TGTGCCAGCAGCCAGACAGTGCCTAATGAAAAACTGTTTTTT; CDR3aa: CASSQTVPNEKLFF
abundance: few; len: 14; v_gene: TRBV5-4; d_gene: -; j_gene: TRBJ2-3; CDR3nt: TGTGCCAGCTGGACCGGAGCTAGCACAGATACGCAGTATTTT; CDR3aa: CASWTGASTDTQYF
abundance: many; len: 14; v_gene: TRBV5-1; d_gene: TRBD2; j_gene: TRBJ2-7; CDR3nt: TGCGCCAGCAGCTTCGCGGGGGGAGGAGACGAGCAGTACTTC; CDR3aa: CASSFAGGGDEQYF
abundance: few; len: 17; v_gene: TRBV5-1; d_gene: TRBD2; j_gene: TRBJ2-6; CDR3nt: TGCGCCAGCAGCCTAAATGGGAGGGATACTGGGGCCAACGTCCTGACTTTC; CDR3aa: CASSLNGRDTGANVLTF
abundance: few; len: 14; v_gene: TRBV5-1; d_gene: -; j_gene: TRBJ1-2; CDR3nt: TGCGCCAGCAGTCCCGAAGGGGAATCGCTAGGCTACACCTTC; CDR3aa: CASSPEGESLGYTF
abundance: few; len: 12; v_gene: TRBV7-2; d_gene: -; j_gene: TRBJ1-5; CDR3nt: TGTGCCCGACGGGGGACTCTCCAGCCCCAGCATTTT; CDR3aa: CARRGTLQPQHF
abundance: many; len: 14; v_gene: TRBV20-1; d_gene: TRBD1; j_gene: TRBJ2-3; CDR3nt: TGCAGTGCTAGATATTCAGGGGGCCCAGATACGCAGTATTTT; CDR3aa: CSARYSGGPDTQYF
abundance: -; len: 14; v_gene: TRBV6-5; d_gene: TRBD1; j_gene: TRBJ2-7; CDR3nt: TGTGCCAGCAGTCGTGGACAGGGCACCTACGAGCAGTACTTC; CDR3aa: CASSRGQGTYEQYF
abundance: -; len: 16; v_gene: TRBV4-3; d_gene: TRBD2; j_gene: TRBJ2-3; CDR3nt: TGCGCCAGCAGCCAAGTGACTAGCGTTAGCACAGATACGCAGTATTTT; CDR3aa: CASSQVTSVSTDTQYF
abundance: few; len: 16; v_gene: TRBV6-5; d_gene: -; j_gene: TRBJ2-1; CDR3nt: TGTGCCAGCAGCCAGGGGACCCCCCGGTTGGGCAATGAGCAGTTCTTC; CDR3aa: CASSQGTPRLGNEQFF
abundance: -; len: 13; v_gene: TRBV27; d_gene: -; j_gene: TRBJ2-7; CDR3nt: TGTGCCAGCATTGGTACGGTCCCCTACGAGCAGTACTTC; CDR3aa: CASIGTVPYEQYF
abundance: -; len: 13; v_gene: TRBV18; d_gene: TRBD1; j_gene: TRBJ1-1; CDR3nt: TGTGCCAGCTCAGGGGACAGCGGGGCTGAAGCTTTCTTT; CDR3aa: CASSGDSGAEAFF
abundance: -; len: 12; v_gene: TRBV30; d_gene: -; j_gene: TRBJ1-2; CDR3nt: TGTGCCTGGAGTAGGCAGGTGGATGGCTACACCTTC; CDR3aa: CAWSRQVDGYTF
abundance: -; len: 15; v_gene: TRBV9; d_gene: TRBD2; j_gene: TRBJ2-2; CDR3nt: TGTGCCAGCAGCGTCGGGGGGGCGAACACCGGGGAGCTGTTTTTT; CDR3aa: CASSVGGANTGELFF
abundance: few; len: 15; v_gene: TRBV3-1; d_gene: -; j_gene: TRBJ2-7; CDR3nt: TGTGCCAGCAGCCAAGGACTGAAGAGCTCCTACGAGCAGTACTTC; CDR3aa: CASSQGLKSSYEQYF
abundance: -; len: 13; v_gene: TRBV12-5; d_gene: TRBD1; j_gene: TRBJ1-1; CDR3nt: TGTGCTACCCTTGGGACAGGGAACACTGAAGCTTTCTTT; CDR3aa: CATLGTGNTEAFF
abundance: -; len: 16; v_gene: TRBV12-3/TRBV12-4; d_gene: TRBD2; j_gene: TRBJ2-2; CDR3nt: TGTGCCAGCAGCGGACTAGCGGGGGATAACACCGGGGAGCTGTTTTTT; CDR3aa: CASSGLAGDNTGELFF
abundance: -; len: 15; v_gene: TRBV6-6; d_gene: -; j_gene: TRBJ1-1; CDR3nt: TGTGCCAGCAGTGCCTCCGGGGCCAGGAACACTGAAGCTTTCTTT; CDR3aa: CASSASGARNTEAFF
abundance: once; len: 14; v_gene: TRBV6-5; d_gene: -; j_gene: TRBJ1-1; CDR3nt: TGTGCCAGCAGTCGAAACAGTGTAAACACTGAAGCTTTCTTT; CDR3aa: CASSRNSVNTEAFF
abundance: -; len: 16; v_gene: TRBV9; d_gene: -; j_gene: TRBJ2-2; CDR3nt: TGTGCCAGCAGCGAGTGGGGGCGATCGAACACCGGGGAGCTGTTTTTT; CDR3aa: CASSEWGRSNTGELFF
abundance: few; len: 14; v_gene: TRBV18; d_gene: -; j_gene: TRBJ2-4; CDR3nt: TGTGCCAGCTCACCTCCGGGAACCAAAAACATTCAGTACTTC; CDR3aa: CASSPPGTKNIQYF